This T cell receptor (beta chain) comes out of a study of early T cells in non-severe SARS-CoV-2 infection. The study's findings and limits: In VDJdb matching, anti-spike CD8 responses were favored while private and CD4 specificities went missing.

This CDR3 region has 12 residues. CDR1 SGHTA and CDR2 FQGNSA come from the germline V gene. The J segment lost 12 bases and the V segment lost 5 bases, leaving 7 bases of the junction unmatched. Individual cDNA molecules were tagged with unique molecular identifiers. TCRdb fed the 5' RACE reads into MiXCR, producing one record per CDR3 protein. The sample shows 66,000 or so distinct CDR3 sequences, approximately 13% of them seen only once. Comment on this clonotype: Antigen specificity is unknown.

Sample: whole blood. The origin of this receptor is an adult who was a healthcare worker with PCR-confirmed SARS-CoV-2 infection or an uninfected control (not recorded which). This sequence joins TRBV7-2 and TRBJ2-1, with TRBD2 identical over 7 bases. CDR3 coding DNA: TGTGCCAGCAGCCCTGAGGGAGGGCGGCAGTTCTTC. Protein: CASSPEGGRQFF.